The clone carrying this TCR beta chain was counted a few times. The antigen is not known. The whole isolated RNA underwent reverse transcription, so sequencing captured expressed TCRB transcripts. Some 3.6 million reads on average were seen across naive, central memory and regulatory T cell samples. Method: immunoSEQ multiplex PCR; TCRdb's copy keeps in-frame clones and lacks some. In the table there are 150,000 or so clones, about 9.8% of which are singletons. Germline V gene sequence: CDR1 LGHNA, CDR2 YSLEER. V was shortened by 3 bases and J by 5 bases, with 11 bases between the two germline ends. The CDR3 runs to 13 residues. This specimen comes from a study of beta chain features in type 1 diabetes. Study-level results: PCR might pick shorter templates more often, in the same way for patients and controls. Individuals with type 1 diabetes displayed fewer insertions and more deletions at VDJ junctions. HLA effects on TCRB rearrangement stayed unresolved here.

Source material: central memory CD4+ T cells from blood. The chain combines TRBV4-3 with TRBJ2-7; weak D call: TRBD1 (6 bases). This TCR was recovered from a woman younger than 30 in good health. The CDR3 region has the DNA TGCGCCAGCAGCCAGGCACAGGGAGACGAGCAGTACTTC. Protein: CASSQAQGDEQYF.